This T cell receptor (beta chain) derives from a study of blood T cells in healthy people across ages. Overall study results and limits: Strong correlation was found linking TCR beta diversity to naive T cell percentage. Not knowing donor CMV status may have confounded expanded clonotype changes.

They isolated at least 6 million PBMCs from each sample. Worth noting for this clonotype: The antigen is unknown.

V gave up 2 bases and J gave up 1 base; unmatched junction bases: 6. In germline, CDR1 is MNHEY, CDR2 SVGEGT. The length of the CDR3 is 16 residues. A J-beta primer mix and a sample-barcoded 5' primer were used in a second PCR of roughly 6 to 11 cycles. With 12 random nucleotides, a template-switch adaptor tagged each individual cDNA molecule. TCRdb reprocessed the 5' RACE reads with MiXCR, giving one entry per CDR3 protein. The sample shows 1.2 million to 1.5 million distinct CDR3 sequences, 59% of them seen only once. The chain employs TRBV6-2 or TRBV6-3 and TRBJ1-2; 8 bases match TRBD1. The material sequenced was blood. The sequence came from a man aged 18 to 35 in good health. As DNA, the CDR3 is TGTGCCAGCAGTTACCAGGGGGCCCTCGATAACTATGGCTACACCTTC. Residues: CASSYQGALDNYGYTF.